This TCR beta chain was obtained from a study of Ad26.COV2.S vaccination and SARS-CoV-2 variants. Study summary: Within the COV1001 Ad26.COV2.S trial arm, the donor was enrolled. In the study, Ad26.COV2.S was injected intramuscularly once, or twice 56 days apart.

The assay was immunoSEQ multiplex PCR, and TCRdb's table has in-frame clones only and misses some. This sample has just over 350,000 clones, with approximately 81% found just once. This CDR3 region has 12 residues. From germline, CDR1 is LNHNV and CDR2 YYDKDF (reference sequence). V was cut by 8 bases and J by 0 bases, with 7 bases left in between. The treatment here: over 15 received Ad26.COV2.S at low or high dose, single or two shots; a few received placebo; per-sample allocation not given. Sampling was performed 63 days after the first vaccine or placebo injection. Recruitment in Boston yielded a donor of adult age, 18-55 years.

The rearrangement joins TRBV15 to TRBJ1-1, with D unclear. The clonotype was recovered from a person aged 18 to 59 who received the Ad26.COV2.S COVID-19 vaccine or a placebo. The input for sequencing was peripheral blood, taken in a trial of Ad26.COV2.S vaccine versus placebo. In DNA form, the CDR3 reads TGTGCCACCGGGGATCTGAACACTGAAGCTTTCTTT. This gives the protein CATGDLNTEAFF.